Reported below is one T cell receptor (beta chain). This clone appeared once. What antigen it recognizes has not been identified. Nothing much larger sits one base from this clone, and base qualities are not available. The data are from a study of blood T cell repertoires in COVID-19 (dated by TCRdb to between 2020 and 2021). Study-level background: Samples covering the acute and convalescent phases of COVID-19 were provided by collaborators in the United States, Italy and Spain. The material from the prospective study consisted of cDNA or gDNA derived from T cells, B-cell-depleted T cells, or PBMCs. Deeply sampled blood TCRbeta repertoires from subjects exposed to, actively infected with, or recovered from COVID-19 were included in the dataset. The repertoires were released in a freely available public database meant as a resource for research on the immune response to SARS-CoV-2. The samples were drawn from the first 160 participants of the ongoing ImmuneRACE study and from under 1,500 subjects provided by 6 global collaborators. The sample metadata nearly always contained a de-identified subject ID, COVID-19 status, age in years and sex. Where available, HLA class I and class II types were taken from metadata supplied by the sample provider and were not determined by assay-based typing.

Spanning cysteine to phenylalanine, the CDR3 consists of 14 amino acids. The retained sequence is limited to the CDR3, 42 bases, with the frame set at the first base. V loses 5 bases at its end and J loses 7 bases; junction bases beyond the gene matches: 7. CDR1 and CDR2 (LNHDA, SQIVND) derive from the germline V gene (reference sequence). Results and caveats for the whole study, not just this receptor: Clinical and demographic metadata were provided uncurated, with the amount varying by source and participant.

Participants in the prospective study were enrolled through a virtual design, were aged about 18 to 100 years, and lived in some 24 United States geographic areas. Cohort assignment in the prospective study relied on participant-reported clinical history from a screening survey and a study questionnaire. Each participant in the prospective study had whole blood, serum and a nasopharyngeal or oropharyngeal swab collected by mobile phlebotomists. Participants in the prospective study had the option to provide additional blood draws and questionnaires over an approximately 2-month period. Before DNA extraction, prospective study blood samples were shipped either frozen or at room temperature. The immunoSEQ Assay, a bias-controlled multiplex PCR, was used to amplify TCRbeta CDR3 regions from genomic DNA. In the authors' own workflow: The number of nucleated cells in each sample was estimated by amplification of reference gene primers within the assay. Sequence reads were collapsed and filtered to measure the absolute abundance of every unique TCRbeta CDR3 rearrangement. For each sample, productive Simpson clonality was calculated as the square root of Simpson's diversity index across productive rearrangements. The clones in this table, taken by TCRdb from immuneACCESS, are in-frame only. Not every clone is retained; where verified, under half of the shortfall comes from an unresolved V gene, and the cause of the rest is unknown. For V, J and clone size, that table is used; D and trimming come from the DNA. This sample gives about 250,000 clones in total; almost 85% of them show up just once. The ten top clones hold 8.5% to 9.5% of the sample.

The clonotype originates from a woman aged 50 to 65 with acute COVID-19. The chain links TRBV19 with TRBJ1-5, with 8 bases matching TRBD1. Sequencing was performed on PBMCs or T cells enriched from blood (not recorded which). The sequenced DNA: TGTGCCAGTAGTCCCAGGGCAGGGGGCCAGCCCCAGCATTTT. The encoded protein is CASSPRAGGQPQHF.